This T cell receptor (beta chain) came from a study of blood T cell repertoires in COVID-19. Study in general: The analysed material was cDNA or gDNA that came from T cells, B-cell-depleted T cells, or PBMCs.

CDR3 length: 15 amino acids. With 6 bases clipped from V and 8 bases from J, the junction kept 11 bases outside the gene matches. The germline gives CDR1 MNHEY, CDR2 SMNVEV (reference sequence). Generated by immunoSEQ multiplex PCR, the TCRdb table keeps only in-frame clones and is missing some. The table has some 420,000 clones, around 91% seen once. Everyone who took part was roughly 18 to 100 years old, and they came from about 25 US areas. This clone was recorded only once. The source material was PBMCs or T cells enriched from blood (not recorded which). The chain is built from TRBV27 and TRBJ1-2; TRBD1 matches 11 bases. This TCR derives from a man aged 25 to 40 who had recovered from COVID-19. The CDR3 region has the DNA TGTGCCAGCAGGGCCTTCGCGGGACAGGGGGACGGCTACACCTTC. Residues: CASRAFAGQGDGYTF.